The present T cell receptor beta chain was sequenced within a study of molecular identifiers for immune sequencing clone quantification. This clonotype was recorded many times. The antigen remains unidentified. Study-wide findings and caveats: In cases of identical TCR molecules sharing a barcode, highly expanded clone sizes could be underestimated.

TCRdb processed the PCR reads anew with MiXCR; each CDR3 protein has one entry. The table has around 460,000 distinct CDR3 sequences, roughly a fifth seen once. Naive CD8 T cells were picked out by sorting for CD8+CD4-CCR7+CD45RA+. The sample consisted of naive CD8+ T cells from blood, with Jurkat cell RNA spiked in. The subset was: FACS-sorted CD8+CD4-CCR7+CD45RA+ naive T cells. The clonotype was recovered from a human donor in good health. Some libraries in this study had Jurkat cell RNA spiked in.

The CDR3: CASSGPENIQYF. The CDR3 nucleotides read TGTGCCAGCAGCGGACCCGAAAACATTCAGTACTTC. V and J are TRBV9 and TRBJ2-4; D not certain. With 3 bases removed from V and 5 bases from J, the gap between germline ends came to 6 bases. Per the germline V gene, CDR1 is SGDLS and CDR2 is YYNGEE. This CDR3 region has 12 residues.